This T cell receptor beta chain was documented in a study of T cells in tumors after PD-1 blockade. The repertoire was sequenced with immunoSEQ multiplex PCR; TCRdb's copy has only in-frame clones and lacks some. The data contain 45,000 to 60,000 clones, around 80% of them singletons. The CDR3 is made up of 11 amino acids. Deletions cut 2 bases from V and 10 bases from J, with 8 bases between. The material was PBMCs, obtained before anti-PD-1 therapy. The TCR originated in a human donor with advanced basal cell or squamous cell carcinoma (not recorded which). The chain recombines TRBV12-3 or TRBV12-4 with TRBJ1-1; no definite D call. In DNA, the CDR3 is TGTGCCAGCAGTTTACGGCGGGGAGCTTTCTTT. This gives the protein CASSLRRGAFF.